A selection of T cell receptor beta chains follows, all from one sample in a study of CD8+CD57+ T cells in acquired aplastic anemia. TCRdb itself ran the reads through MiXCR, one entry per CDR3 protein. The table lists about 40,000 distinct CDR3 sequences, approximately 67% of them singletons. The sequenced sample was sorted CD4+, CD8+, or CD8+CD57+ T cells (not recorded which) from PBMCs. Receptors were obtained from a human donor in good health, serving as a control. Each CDR3 is given with its conserved first and last residue. A D gene is named only where the DNA matches it firmly. Clone size is shown for a subset of rows, as once, few, many or a class of expanded clone.

abundance	v_gene	d_gene	j_gene	CDR3aa	CDR3nt
medium-sized	TRBV7-8	.	TRBJ1-5	CASSLSSNQPQHF	TGTGCCAGCAGCTTGTCCAGCAATCAGCCCCAGCATTTT
few	TRBV15	.	TRBJ1-1	CATSRQRNTEAFF	TGTGCCACCAGCAGGCAGAGGAACACTGAAGCTTTCTTT
.	TRBV19	.	TRBJ2-7	CASSTDGAYEQYF	TGTGCCAGTAGTACTGACGGGGCGTACGAGCAGTACTTC
many	TRBV5-6	.	TRBJ2-5	CASSQGPETQYF	TGTGCCAGCAGTCAAGGGCCGGAGACCCAGTACTTC
many	TRBV30	TRBD1	TRBJ1-3	CAWLGQAGNTIYF	TGTGCCTGGCTAGGACAGGCTGGAAACACCATATATTTT
.	TRBV19	TRBD1	TRBJ1-2	CASSIPYRDRRTNYGYTF	TGTGCCAGTAGTATACCCTACCGGGACAGGAGAACTAACTATGGCTACACCTTC
.	TRBV2	.	TRBJ1-2	CASSQRGRITGTTF	TGTGCCAGCAGTCAAAGGGGCCGGATCACAGGGACTACCTTC
.	TRBV19	TRBD1	TRBJ2-5	CASSRIRGPQETQYF	TGTGCCAGTAGTCGGATCAGGGGGCCACAAGAGACCCAGTACTTC
many	TRBV12-3/TRBV12-4	.	TRBJ1-1	CASSLELQGSGTEAFF	TGTGCCAGCAGTTTAGAGTTACAAGGCTCGGGCACTGAAGCTTTCTTT
.	TRBV7-6	TRBD1	TRBJ2-7	CASSLDDRATYEQYF	TGTGCCAGCAGCTTAGACGACAGGGCAACCTACGAGCAGTACTTC
.	TRBV15	TRBD1	TRBJ2-7	CATSTSTGGYEQYF	TGTGCCACCAGCACCTCGACAGGGGGCTACGAGCAGTACTTC
once	TRBV29-1	TRBD1	TRBJ1-1	CSATGTVNTEAFF	TGCAGCGCCACCGGGACAGTGAACACTGAAGCTTTCTTT
.	TRBV7-2	.	TRBJ1-6	CASSPGLTGSPLHF	TGTGCCAGCAGCCCCGGACTGACTGGTTCACCCCTCCACTTT
many	TRBV6-2/TRBV6-3	.	TRBJ2-1	CASSYSYNEQFF	TGTGCCAGCAGTTACTCCTACAATGAGCAGTTCTTC
.	TRBV6-6	.	TRBJ1-2	CASAINYGYTF	TGTGCCAGCGCAATTAACTATGGCTACACCTTC
.	TRBV7-2	TRBD1	TRBJ2-7	CASSSTGVEQYF	TGTGCCAGCAGCTCAACAGGGGTCGAGCAGTACTTC
.	TRBV19	.	TRBJ1-5	CASSGQNSNQPQHF	TGTGCCAGTAGCGGACAGAATAGCAATCAGCCCCAGCATTTT
.	TRBV7-9	TRBD1	TRBJ2-5	CASSYRDRETQYF	TGTGCCAGCAGCTACCGGGACAGAGAGACCCAGTACTTC
many	TRBV30	TRBD2	TRBJ2-1	CAWSIGLADNEQFF	TGTGCCTGGAGTATCGGGCTAGCGGACAATGAGCAGTTCTTC